These T cell receptor beta chains were read from a single sample in a study of blood T cell repertoires in COVID-19. Clones were sequenced by immunoSEQ multiplex PCR, and TCRdb holds only the in-frame ones, with some missing. The sample includes more than 250,000 clones, 82% seen only once; the top ten take less than 5.5%. The sample taken for sequencing was PBMCs or T cells enriched from blood (not recorded which). These receptor sequences come from a man aged 40-50 years who had been exposed to COVID-19. Each CDR3 is given with its conserved first and last residue. A D gene is named only where the DNA matches it firmly. Part of the rows lack a size; the others show once, few, many or a class for expanded clones.

TRBJ1-3 - - TRBV3-1/TRBV3-2 TGTGCCAGCAGCCACCGAGTTAGCTCTGGAAACACCATATATTTT CASSHRVSSGNTIYF
TRBJ2-5 - - TRBV18 TGTGCCAGCTCAAGGGGCACTCAAGAGACCCAGTACTTC CASSRGTQETQYF
TRBJ1-2 few - TRBV28 TGTGCCAGCAGGTCACAGTTGCAAGGCTACACCTTC CASRSQLQGYTF
TRBJ2-1 - TRBD2 TRBV27 TGTGCCAGCAGTTTGAGCGGGAGCTTCAATGAGCAGTTCTTC CASSLSGSFNEQFF
TRBJ1-4 - - TRBV10-1 TGCGCCAGCAGTGAGTCGTCCGGGGCAACTAATGAAAAACTGTTTTTT CASSESSGATNEKLFF
TRBJ2-2 - - TRBV9 TGTGCCAGCAGCGTAGCCGGGACATCGAACACCGGGGAGCTGTTTTTT CASSVAGTSNTGELFF
TRBJ2-3 - - TRBV27 TGTGCCAGCAACCCAACTAGCCGGAGCCCAGATACGCAGTATTTT CASNPTSRSPDTQYF
TRBJ1-5 - TRBD1 TRBV9 TGTGCCAGCAGCGCTGACAGGGGGAATCAGCCCCAGCATTTT CASSADRGNQPQHF
TRBJ2-3 - - TRBV10-3 TGTGCCACCCGACGGGACAACACAGATACGCAGTATTTT CATRRDNTDTQYF
TRBJ2-7 - TRBD2 TRBV18 TGTGCCAGCTCACCCCCGGGACTAGCGGGAGCGGGTTCGCCGTACTTC CASSPPGLAGAGSPYF
TRBJ1-1 - - TRBV5-1 TGCGCCAGCTCCTATCAGGGGAACACTGAAGCTTTCTTT CASSYQGNTEAFF
TRBJ2-7 - TRBD2 TRBV30 TGTGCCTGGAGTGCTTTCGGACGCGGGAGGAACGACGAGCAGTACTTC CAWSAFGRGRNDEQYF
TRBJ1-1 - - TRBV6-5 TGTGCCAGCAGCCCCCCATTTGACACTGAAGCTTTCTTT CASSPPFDTEAFF
TRBJ2-3 - - TRBV7-7 TGTGCTAGCAGCCCTATGAGGGTCAGCACAGATACGCAGTATTTT CASSPMRVSTDTQYF
TRBJ1-1 - - TRBV13 TGTGCCAGCCTGTGGGGAGTAGGGACTGAAGCTTTCTTT CASLWGVGTEAFF
TRBJ2-3 - TRBD1 TRBV5-4 TGTGCCGGTACCGGGACAGGGGGAGATACGCAGTATTTT CAGTGTGGDTQYF
TRBJ2-3 - TRBD2 TRBV30 TGTGCCTGGAGTCCTGGGACTAGCGCGACAGATACGCAGTATTTT CAWSPGTSATDTQYF
TRBJ2-3 - TRBD2 TRBV3-1/TRBV3-2 TGTGCCAGCAGCCTACTAGCGGGAATCGCAGATACGCAGTATTTT CASSLLAGIADTQYF
TRBJ2-7 - - TRBV30 TGTGCCTGGAGTGTGTCAGGGACTCACGAGCAGTACTTC CAWSVSGTHEQYF
TRBJ2-2 - TRBD1 TRBV4-1 TGCGCCAGCAGCCAGGGACAGGGGATCACCGGGGAGCTGTTTTTT CASSQGQGITGELFF
TRBJ2-2 - TRBD2 TRBV5-6 TGTGCCAGCAGCTTAGGCGTCACTAGCGCGAACACCGGGGAGCTGTTTTTT CASSLGVTSANTGELFF
TRBJ2-2 once - TRBV7-9 TGTGCCAGCAGCTTAGTCGGCAGGGGGAACACCGGGGAGCTGTTTTTT CASSLVGRGNTGELFF
TRBJ2-1 - TRBD2 TRBV10-2 TGCGCCAGCAGTTATTTGCCCTGGACTAGCTTCTCCAATGAGCAGTTCTTC CASSYLPWTSFSNEQFF
TRBJ1-1 - - TRBV5-4 TGTGCCAGCAGCCCGGACAGATCGCTCAGTGTTGAAGCTTTCTTT CASSPDRSLSVEAFF
TRBJ1-2 - TRBD1 TRBV9 TGTGCCAGCAGCATCGACCCGGGACAGCTCTATGGCTACACCTTC CASSIDPGQLYGYTF
TRBJ2-1 - TRBD2 TRBV19 TGTGCCAGTAGTATAGAGTCTAGCGGGATTACTGAGCAGTTCTTC CASSIESSGITEQFF
TRBJ1-5 - TRBD1 TRBV6-5 TGTGCCAGCAGTTACTCGATAGACAGGGGAGGACAGCCCCAGCATTTT CASSYSIDRGGQPQHF
TRBJ1-2 - TRBD1 TRBV4-2 TGTGCCAGCGGACAGGGGAAAGGCTACACCTTC CASGQGKGYTF
TRBJ1-1 few - TRBV7-3 TGTGCCAGCGGAGCCGGGATGTCCATGAACACTGAAGCTTTCTTT CASGAGMSMNTEAFF
TRBJ2-7 - TRBD1 TRBV18 TGTGCCAGCTCACGCGACAGGGAGAGAAAGTACTTC CASSRDRERKYF
TRBJ1-4 - TRBD1 TRBV6-5 TGTGCCAGCAGTTACTCAGGGGGCGTGACTAATGAAAAACTGTTTTTT CASSYSGGVTNEKLFF
TRBJ2-3 - - TRBV10-3 TGTGCCATCAGTGGTCCGGCCAGCGGAGTTGGAGATACGCAGTATTTT CAISGPASGVGDTQYF
TRBJ2-1 - - TRBV19 TGTGCCAGTAGAAACGATCAGCGGGTCGGTGAGCAGTTCTTC CASRNDQRVGEQFF
TRBJ1-1 - TRBD1 TRBV7-9 TGTGCCAGCAGCTTAGGAGGGGGCCTAATTCTTGACACTGAAGCTTTCTTT CASSLGGGLILDTEAFF
TRBJ1-5 - TRBD1 TRBV10-2 TGCGCCAGCAGTGACTTCGTGGGACAGGGGCGACAGGATCAGCCCCAGCATTTT CASSDFVGQGRQDQPQHF
TRBJ1-2 - TRBD1 TRBV7-9 TGTGCCAGCAGCCCGGTGACAGGGCCTCGGGGCTACACCTTC CASSPVTGPRGYTF
TRBJ1-4 - TRBD1 TRBV9 TGTGCCAGCAGCGTAACGGGACAGGGGGCCTCTAATGAAAAACTGTTTTTT CASSVTGQGASNEKLFF
TRBJ2-7 few - TRBV5-4 TGTGCCAGCAGCCTCGACAGGACGTACGAGCAGTACTTC CASSLDRTYEQYF
TRBJ2-1 - - TRBV6-5 TGTGCCAGCAGCCGACAGTACTCCTACAATGAGCAGTTCTTC CASSRQYSYNEQFF
TRBJ1-2 - - TRBV10-3 TGTGCCATCAGTGACCCCCCCGGTGGCTACACCTTC CAISDPPGGYTF
TRBJ2-3 once TRBD2 TRBV11-2 TGTGCCAGCAGCTTAGTCCGGGGTAGCGGGAGGGCCGGCGCAGATACGCAGTATTTT CASSLVRGSGRAGADTQYF
TRBJ2-1 - - TRBV4-1 TGCGCCAGCAGCCAAGGTGGTGGCGGCAACAATGAGCAGTTCTTC CASSQGGGGNNEQFF
TRBJ2-1 - TRBD2 TRBV4-1 TGCGCCAGCAGCCAACTGGGACTAGCGTACAATGAGCAGTTCTTC CASSQLGLAYNEQFF
TRBJ1-2 once TRBD1 TRBV7-3 TGTGCCAGCAGCTCGCGGGACAGGGGGTCCGGTTCAGGCTACACCTTC CASSSRDRGSGSGYTF
TRBJ2-1 - TRBD2 TRBV5-4 TGTGCCAGCAGCTTCGTGGCAGCGGGAGGGCCGGGGGAGCAGTTCTTC CASSFVAAGGPGEQFF
TRBJ2-2 - - TRBV4-2 TGTGCCAGCAGCCAAGGGAGCGTACTAGCCGGAACGAACACCGGGGAGCTGTTTTTT CASSQGSVLAGTNTGELFF
TRBJ2-3 - - TRBV5-1 TGCGCCAGCAGCCCGGACAACACAGATACGCAGTATTTT CASSPDNTDTQYF